This T cell receptor (beta chain) was sequenced in a study of blood T cell repertoires in COVID-19. Study-level background: The United States, Italy and Spain were the sources of the acute and convalescent COVID-19 samples.

The germline V and J ends were trimmed by 3 bases and 0 bases, with 3 bases remaining between them. CDR3 length: 12 residues. In germline, CDR1 is GTSNPN, CDR2 SVGIG (reference sequence). Sequencing was performed with immunoSEQ multiplex PCR; in TCRdb, only in-frame clones are kept and a portion is missing. The table has around 140,000 clones, approximately 89% seen once; the top ten hold roughly 1.6%. Specimen: peripheral blood. The clonotype was recovered from a woman aged 45-65 years with acute or convalescent COVID-19. J is TRBJ1-5 and V is TRBV30; D is uncertain. CDR3 residues: CAWSFSNQPQHF. CDR3 in DNA: TGTGCCTGGAGCTTTAGCAATCAGCCCCAGCATTTT.